This T cell receptor beta chain was identified during a study of high-grade serous ovarian cancer treatment subgroups (dated by TCRdb to the early 2020s). Notes on the research overall: A mean of roughly 14,000 reads and 7,494 unique TCR beta rearrangements per sample was generated by sequencing. Each patient contributed one primary tumor and two metastatic tumor samples, giving 75 to 95 samples in total. The 30-patient cohort included ten or so patients with no residual disease after primary surgery (R0), ten or so excellent NACT responders, and ten or so poor NACT responders. The study examined TCR beta repertoires in high-grade serous ovarian cancer patients who were grouped under a laparoscopic triage algorithm by complete gross resection or by neoadjuvant chemotherapy response. The full study reports these points: TCR repertoire analyses were focused on CDR3, and CDR1 and CDR2 were not analyzed. Repertoire similarity ranging from about 0.095 to 0.85 was observed between tumors from the same patient, whereas almost no similarity was observed between different patients. TCR clonal relatedness showed a positive correlation with neoantigen level and a trend toward positive correlation with copy number variation and mutation load from whole-genome sequencing. Bulk tumor TCR sequencing lacked spatial information, limiting insight into HGSC tumor complexity and diversity.

The approximately 90 tumor samples underwent high-throughput TCR profiling with ImmunoSEQ. From the authors' description of their analysis: The repertoire diversity metrics included richness (unique productive sequences), clonality, evenness and relatedness, and the Bhattacharyya coefficient was used to measure similarity between samples. A sensitivity analysis that removed TCRs with fewer than two reads produced consistent conclusions. TCRdb took this table from immuneACCESS and kept in-frame rearrangements with V and J called. Such tables lack part of the clones; where checked against another copy, unresolved V genes explain under half of the gap, and the rest is unexplained. Clone size and V and J calls were adopted from that table, with D and trimming inferred from the DNA. The sample profile shows 1,500 to 2,000 clones; approximately 73% of them were found once. The top ten clonotypes cover approximately 5.1% of the sample.

Tumor samples were collected prior to definitive surgery or chemotherapy. Genomic DNA was extracted by the MD Anderson Biospecimen Extraction Resource, and TCR sequencing was done by the MD Anderson Cancer Genomics Laboratory. The CDR3 sequence holds 12 residues, the cysteine and phenylalanine included. Only CDR3 DNA remains: 36 bases, in frame from the first base. Based on the germline V gene, the CDR1 and CDR2 sequences are MDHEN and SYDVKM. The junction carries 8 bases between V and J, which are trimmed by 2 bases and 8 bases respectively. A remark on this clone: Its antigen remains undetermined. No qualities accompany the bases; no much larger clone lies one base away.

The receptor was derived from a human donor with high-grade serous ovarian cancer. The sample consisted of tumor tissue. Here the chain combines TRBV28 and TRBJ2-3, with TRBD2 perhaps the D gene, on 6 matching bases. The CDR3 region reads CASSLRAGTQYF. In nucleotide form, the sequence is TGTGCCAGCAGTTTACGAGCGGGTACGCAGTATTTT.